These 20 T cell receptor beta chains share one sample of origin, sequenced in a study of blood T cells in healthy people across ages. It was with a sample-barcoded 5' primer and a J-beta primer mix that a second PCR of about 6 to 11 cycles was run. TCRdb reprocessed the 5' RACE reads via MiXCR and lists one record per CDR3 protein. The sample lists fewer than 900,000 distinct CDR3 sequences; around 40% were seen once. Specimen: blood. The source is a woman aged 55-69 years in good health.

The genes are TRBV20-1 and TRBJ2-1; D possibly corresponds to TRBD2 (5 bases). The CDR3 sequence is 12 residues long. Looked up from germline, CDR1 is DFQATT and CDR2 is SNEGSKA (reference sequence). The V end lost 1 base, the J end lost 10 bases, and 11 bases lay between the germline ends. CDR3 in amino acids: CSARASSGEQFF. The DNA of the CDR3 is TGCAGTGCTAGAGCATCCTCGGGAGAGCAGTTCTTC.

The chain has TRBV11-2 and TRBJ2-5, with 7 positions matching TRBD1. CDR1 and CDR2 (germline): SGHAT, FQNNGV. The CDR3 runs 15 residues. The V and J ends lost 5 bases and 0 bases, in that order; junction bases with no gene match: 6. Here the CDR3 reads CASSGGTAYQETQYF. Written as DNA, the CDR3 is TGTGCCAGCAGCGGTGGGACAGCGTACCAAGAGACCCAGTACTTC.

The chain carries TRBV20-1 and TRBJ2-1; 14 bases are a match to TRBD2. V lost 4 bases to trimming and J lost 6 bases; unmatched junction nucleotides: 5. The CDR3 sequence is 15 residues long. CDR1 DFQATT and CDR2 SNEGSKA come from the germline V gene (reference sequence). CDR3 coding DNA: TGCAGTGCTACAGATGGGACTAGCGGGAGCAATGAGCAGTTCTTC. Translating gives CSATDGTSGSNEQFF.

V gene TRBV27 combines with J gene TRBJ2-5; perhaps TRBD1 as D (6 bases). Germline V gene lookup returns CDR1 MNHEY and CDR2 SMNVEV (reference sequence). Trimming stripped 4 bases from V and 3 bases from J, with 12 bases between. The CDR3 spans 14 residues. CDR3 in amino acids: CASSSMDRKETQYF. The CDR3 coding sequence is TGTGCCAGCAGTTCCATGGACAGAAAAGAGACCCAGTACTTC.

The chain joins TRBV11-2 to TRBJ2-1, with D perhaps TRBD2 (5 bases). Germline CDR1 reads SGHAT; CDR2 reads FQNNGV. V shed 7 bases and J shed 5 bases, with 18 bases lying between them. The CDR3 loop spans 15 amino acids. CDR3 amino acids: CASNQLDGVHNEQFF. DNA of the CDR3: TGTGCCAGCAACCAGCTGGACGGGGTGCACAATGAGCAGTTCTTC.

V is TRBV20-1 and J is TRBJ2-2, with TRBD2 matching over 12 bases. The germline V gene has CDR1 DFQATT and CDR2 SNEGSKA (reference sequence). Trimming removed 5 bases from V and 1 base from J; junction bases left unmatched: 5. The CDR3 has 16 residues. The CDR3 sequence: CSAHGLAGQNTGELFF. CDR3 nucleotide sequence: TGCAGTGCTCATGGACTAGCGGGGCAGAACACCGGGGAGCTGTTTTTT.

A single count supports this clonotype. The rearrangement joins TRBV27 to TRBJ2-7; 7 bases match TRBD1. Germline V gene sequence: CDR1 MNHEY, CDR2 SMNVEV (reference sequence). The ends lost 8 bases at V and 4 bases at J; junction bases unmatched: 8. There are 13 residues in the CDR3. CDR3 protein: CASFAQGLYEQYF. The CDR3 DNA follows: TGTGCCAGCTTCGCACAGGGGTTGTACGAGCAGTACTTC.

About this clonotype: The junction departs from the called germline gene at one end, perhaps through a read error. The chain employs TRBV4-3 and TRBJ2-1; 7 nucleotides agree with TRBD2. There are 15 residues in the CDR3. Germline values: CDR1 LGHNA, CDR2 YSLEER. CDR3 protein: CASRLGEGLYNERFF. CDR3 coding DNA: TGCGCCAGCAGATTAGGGGAGGGCCTCTACAATGAGCGGTTCTTC.

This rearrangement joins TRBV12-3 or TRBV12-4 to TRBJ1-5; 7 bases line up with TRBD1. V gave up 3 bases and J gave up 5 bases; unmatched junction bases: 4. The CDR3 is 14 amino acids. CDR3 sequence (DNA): TGTGCCAGCAGTTTCACCGGGACAGATCAGCCCCAGCATTTT. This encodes CASSFTGTDQPQHF.

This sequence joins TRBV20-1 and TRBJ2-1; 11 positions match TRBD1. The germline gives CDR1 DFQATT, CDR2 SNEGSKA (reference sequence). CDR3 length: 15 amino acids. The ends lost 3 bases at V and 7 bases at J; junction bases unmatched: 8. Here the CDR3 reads CSASKGQGVRNEQFF. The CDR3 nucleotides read TGCAGTGCTAGTAAGGGACAGGGGGTAAGGAATGAGCAGTTCTTC.

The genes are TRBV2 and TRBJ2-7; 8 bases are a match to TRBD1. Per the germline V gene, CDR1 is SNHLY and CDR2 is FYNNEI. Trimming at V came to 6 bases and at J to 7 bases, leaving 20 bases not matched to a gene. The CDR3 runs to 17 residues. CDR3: CASRHNRDRRFQNEQYF. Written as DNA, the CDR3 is TGTGCCAGCAGGCACAACCGGGACAGGAGGTTTCAGAATGAGCAGTACTTC.

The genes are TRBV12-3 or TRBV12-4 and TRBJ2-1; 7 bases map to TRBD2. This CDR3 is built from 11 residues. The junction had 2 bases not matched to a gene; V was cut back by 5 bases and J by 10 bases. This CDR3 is CASSPAGEQFF. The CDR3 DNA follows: TGTGCCAGCAGTCCAGCGGGGGAGCAGTTCTTC.

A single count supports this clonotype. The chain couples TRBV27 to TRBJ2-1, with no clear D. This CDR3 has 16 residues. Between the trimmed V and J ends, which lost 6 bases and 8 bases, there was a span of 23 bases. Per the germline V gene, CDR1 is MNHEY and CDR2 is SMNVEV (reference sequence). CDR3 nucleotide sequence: TGTGCCAGCAGGCGAGGTGCCGGGTCACCGAGCGATGAGCAGTTCTTC. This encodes CASRRGAGSPSDEQFF.

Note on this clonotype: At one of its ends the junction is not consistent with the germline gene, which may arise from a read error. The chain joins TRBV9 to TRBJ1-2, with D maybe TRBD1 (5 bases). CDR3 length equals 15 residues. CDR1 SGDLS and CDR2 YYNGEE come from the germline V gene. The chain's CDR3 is CASSLDGSRGYGYTF. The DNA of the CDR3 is TGTGCCAGCAGTTTAGACGGGTCAAGGGGTTATGGCTACACTTTC. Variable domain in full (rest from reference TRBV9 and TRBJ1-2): DSGVTQTPKHLITATGQRVTLRCSPRSGDLSVYWYQQSLDQGLQFLIQYYNGEERAKGNILERFSAQQFPDLHSELNLSSLELGDSALYFCASSLDGSRGYGYTFGSGTRLTVV.

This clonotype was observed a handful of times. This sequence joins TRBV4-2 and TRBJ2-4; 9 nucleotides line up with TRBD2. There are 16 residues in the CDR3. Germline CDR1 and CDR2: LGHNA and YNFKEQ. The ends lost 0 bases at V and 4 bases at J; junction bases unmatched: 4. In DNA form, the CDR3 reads TGTGCCAGCAGCCAAGAGTCCAGCGGGGGGAAAAACATTCAGTACTTC. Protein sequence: CASSQESSGGKNIQYF.

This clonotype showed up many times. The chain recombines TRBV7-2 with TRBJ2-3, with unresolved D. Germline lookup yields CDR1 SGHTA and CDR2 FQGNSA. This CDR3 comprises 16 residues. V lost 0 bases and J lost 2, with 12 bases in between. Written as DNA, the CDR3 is TGTGCCAGCAGCTTAGCATCAACAGCACCCACAGATACGCAGTATTTT. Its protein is CASSLASTAPTDTQYF. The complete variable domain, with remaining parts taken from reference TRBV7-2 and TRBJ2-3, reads GAGVSQSPSNKVTEKGKDVELRCDPISGHTALYWYRQSLGQGLEFLIYFQGNSAPDKSGLPSDRFSAERTGGSVSTLTIQRTQQEDSAVYLCASSLASTAPTDTQYFGPGTRLTVL.

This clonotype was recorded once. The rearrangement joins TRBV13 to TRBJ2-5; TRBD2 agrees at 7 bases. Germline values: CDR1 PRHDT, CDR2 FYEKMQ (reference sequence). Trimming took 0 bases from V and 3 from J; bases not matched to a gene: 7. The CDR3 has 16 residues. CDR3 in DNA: TGTGCCAGCAGCTTAGGTGGGAGCGGGGTCAAAGAGACCCAGTACTTC. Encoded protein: CASSLGGSGVKETQYF.

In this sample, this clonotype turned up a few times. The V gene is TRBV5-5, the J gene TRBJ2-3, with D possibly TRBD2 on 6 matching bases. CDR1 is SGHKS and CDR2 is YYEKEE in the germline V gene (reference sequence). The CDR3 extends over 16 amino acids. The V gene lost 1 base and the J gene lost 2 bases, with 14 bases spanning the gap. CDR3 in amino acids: CASSLFSGVITDTQYF. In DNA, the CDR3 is TGTGCCAGCAGCTTGTTTTCGGGAGTTATCACAGATACGCAGTATTTT.

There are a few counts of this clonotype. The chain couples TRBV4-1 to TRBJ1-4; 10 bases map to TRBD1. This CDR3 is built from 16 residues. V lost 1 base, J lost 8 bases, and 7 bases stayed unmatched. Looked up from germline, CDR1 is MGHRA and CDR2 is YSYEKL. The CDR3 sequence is CASSQGGSGQGEKLFF. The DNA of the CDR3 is TGCGCCAGCAGCCAAGGAGGATCGGGACAGGGGGAAAAACTGTTTTTT.

CDR3 bases: TGCGCCAGCAGCCAACGGACGGGGGGGGCCAAAAACATTCAGTACTTC. This sequence encodes CASSQRTGGAKNIQYF. V and J are TRBV5-1 and TRBJ2-4; 8 bases agree with TRBD2. This CDR3 has 16 amino acids. Per germline, CDR1 SGHRS and CDR2 YFSETQ. Unmatched junction bases numbered 7, after V lost 4 bases and J lost 1 base.